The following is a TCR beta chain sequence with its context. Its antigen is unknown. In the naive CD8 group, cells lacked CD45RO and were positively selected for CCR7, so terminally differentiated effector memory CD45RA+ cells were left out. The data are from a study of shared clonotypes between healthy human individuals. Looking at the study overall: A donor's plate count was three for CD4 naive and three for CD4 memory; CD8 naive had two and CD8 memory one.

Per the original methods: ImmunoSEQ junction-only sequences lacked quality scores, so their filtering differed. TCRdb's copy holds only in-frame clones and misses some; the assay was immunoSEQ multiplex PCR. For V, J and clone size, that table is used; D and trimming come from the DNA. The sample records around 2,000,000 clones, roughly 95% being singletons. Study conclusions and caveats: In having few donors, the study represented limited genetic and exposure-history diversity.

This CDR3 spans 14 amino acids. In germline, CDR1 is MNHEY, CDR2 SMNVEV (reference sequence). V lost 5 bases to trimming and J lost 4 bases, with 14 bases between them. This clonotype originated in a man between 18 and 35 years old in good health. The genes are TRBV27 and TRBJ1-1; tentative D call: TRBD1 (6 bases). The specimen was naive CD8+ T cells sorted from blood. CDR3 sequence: CASSLVGAGTEAFF. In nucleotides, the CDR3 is TGTGCCAGCAGTCTTGTGGGGGCGGGCACTGAAGCTTTCTTT.